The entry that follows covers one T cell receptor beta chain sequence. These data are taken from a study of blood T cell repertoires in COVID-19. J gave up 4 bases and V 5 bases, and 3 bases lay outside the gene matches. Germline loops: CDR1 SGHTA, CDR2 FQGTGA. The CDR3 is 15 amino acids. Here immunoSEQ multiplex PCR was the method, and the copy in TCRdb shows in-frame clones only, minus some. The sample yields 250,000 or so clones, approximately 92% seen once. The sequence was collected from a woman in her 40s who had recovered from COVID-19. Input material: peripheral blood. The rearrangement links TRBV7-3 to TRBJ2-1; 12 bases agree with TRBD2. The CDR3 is CASSPTSGGYNEQFF. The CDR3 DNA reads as TGTGCCAGCAGCCCAACTAGCGGGGGGTACAATGAGCAGTTCTTC.